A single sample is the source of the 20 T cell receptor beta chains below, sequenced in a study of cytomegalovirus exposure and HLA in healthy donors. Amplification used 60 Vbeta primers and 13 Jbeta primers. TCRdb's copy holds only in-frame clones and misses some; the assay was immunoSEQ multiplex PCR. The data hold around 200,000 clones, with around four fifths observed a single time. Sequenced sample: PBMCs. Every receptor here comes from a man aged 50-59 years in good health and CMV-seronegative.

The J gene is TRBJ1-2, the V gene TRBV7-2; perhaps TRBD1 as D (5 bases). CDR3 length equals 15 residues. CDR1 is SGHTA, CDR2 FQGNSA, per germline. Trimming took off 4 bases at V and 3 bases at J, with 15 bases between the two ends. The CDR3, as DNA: TGTGCCAGCAGCTCAAATACAGGATCGCACTATGGCTACACCTTC. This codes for CASSSNTGSHYGYTF. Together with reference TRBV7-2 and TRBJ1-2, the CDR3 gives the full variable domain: GAGVSQSPSNKVTEKGKDVELRCDPISGHTALYWYRQSLGQGLEFLIYFQGNSAPDKSGLPSDRFSAERTGGSVSTLTIQRTQQEDSAVYLCASSSNTGSHYGYTFGSGTRLTVV.

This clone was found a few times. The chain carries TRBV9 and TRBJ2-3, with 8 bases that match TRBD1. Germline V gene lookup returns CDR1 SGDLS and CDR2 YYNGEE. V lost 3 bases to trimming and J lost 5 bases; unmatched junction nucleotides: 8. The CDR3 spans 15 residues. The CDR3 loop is CASSATDRVGDTQYF. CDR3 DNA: TGTGCCAGCAGCGCAACGGACAGGGTTGGAGATACGCAGTATTTT.

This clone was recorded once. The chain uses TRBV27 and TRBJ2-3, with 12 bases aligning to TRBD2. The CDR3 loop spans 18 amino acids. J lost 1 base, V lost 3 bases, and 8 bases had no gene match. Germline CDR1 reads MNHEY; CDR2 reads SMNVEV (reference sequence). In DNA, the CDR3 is TGTGCCAGCAGTTTTTTGGCTAGCGGGAGGGCCGGCACAGATACGCAGTATTTT. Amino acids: CASSFLASGRAGTDTQYF.

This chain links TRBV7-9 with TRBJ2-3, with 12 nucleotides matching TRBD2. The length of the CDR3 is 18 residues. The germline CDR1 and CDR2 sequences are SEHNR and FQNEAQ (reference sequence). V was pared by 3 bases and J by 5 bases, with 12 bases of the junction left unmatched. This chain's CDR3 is CASSLEGLAGYLGDTQYF. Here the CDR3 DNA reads TGTGCCAGCAGCTTGGAGGGACTAGCGGGTTACCTGGGAGATACGCAGTATTTT.

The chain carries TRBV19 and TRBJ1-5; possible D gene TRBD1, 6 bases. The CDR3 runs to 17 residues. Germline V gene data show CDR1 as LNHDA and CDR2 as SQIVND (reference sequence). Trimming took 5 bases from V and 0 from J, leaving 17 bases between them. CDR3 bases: TGTGCCAGTAGTTACCGGGACACAAGATATAGCAATCAGCCCCAGCATTTT. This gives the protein CASSYRDTRYSNQPQHF.

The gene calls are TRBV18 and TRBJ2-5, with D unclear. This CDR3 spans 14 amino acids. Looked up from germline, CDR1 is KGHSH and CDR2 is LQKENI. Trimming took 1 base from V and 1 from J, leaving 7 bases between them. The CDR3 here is CASSPLNSQETQYF. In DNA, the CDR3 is TGTGCCAGCTCACCACTAAACAGCCAAGAGACCCAGTACTTC.

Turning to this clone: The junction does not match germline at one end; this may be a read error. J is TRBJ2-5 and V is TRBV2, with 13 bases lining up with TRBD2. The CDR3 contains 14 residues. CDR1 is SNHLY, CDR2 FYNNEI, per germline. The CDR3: CANSGLAGAETQYF. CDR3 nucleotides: TGTGCCAACAGTGGACTAGCGGGAGCCGAGACCCAGTACTTC.

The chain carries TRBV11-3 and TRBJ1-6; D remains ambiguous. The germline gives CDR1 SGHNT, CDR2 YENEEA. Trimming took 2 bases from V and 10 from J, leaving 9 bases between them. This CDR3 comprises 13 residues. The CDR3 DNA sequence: TGTGCCAGCAGCTTATTCGGCGGGTCACCCCTCCACTTT. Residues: CASSLFGGSPLHF.

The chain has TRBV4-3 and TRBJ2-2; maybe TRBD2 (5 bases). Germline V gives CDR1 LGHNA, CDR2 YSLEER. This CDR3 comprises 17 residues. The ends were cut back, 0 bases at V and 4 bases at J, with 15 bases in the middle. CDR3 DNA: TGCGCCAGCAGCCAAGAGAAAGGGAGCTCGGGCACCGGGGAGCTGTTTTTT. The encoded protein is CASSQEKGSSGTGELFF.

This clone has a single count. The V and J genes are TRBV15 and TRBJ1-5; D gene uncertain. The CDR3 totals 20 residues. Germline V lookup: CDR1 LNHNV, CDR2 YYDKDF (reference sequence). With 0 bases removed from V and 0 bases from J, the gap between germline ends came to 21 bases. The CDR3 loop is CATSRDLREPPLYSNQPQHF. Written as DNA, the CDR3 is TGTGCCACCAGCAGAGATCTTCGGGAGCCCCCTCTTTATAGCAATCAGCCCCAGCATTTT.

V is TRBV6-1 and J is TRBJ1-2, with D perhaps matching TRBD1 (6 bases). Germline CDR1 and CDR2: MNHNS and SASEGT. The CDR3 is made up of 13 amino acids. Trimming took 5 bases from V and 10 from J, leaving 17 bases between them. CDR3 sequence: CASSTTGSGDYTF. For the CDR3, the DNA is TGTGCCAGCAGTACTACAGGGAGCGGGGACTACACCTTC.

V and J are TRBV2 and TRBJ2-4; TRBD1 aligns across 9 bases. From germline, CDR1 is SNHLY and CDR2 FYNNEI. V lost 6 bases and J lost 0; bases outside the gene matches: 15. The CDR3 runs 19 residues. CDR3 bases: TGTGCCAGCAGCGCAGGGGGGACAGGGAGGGACCTAGCCAAAAACATTCAGTACTTC. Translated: CASSAGGTGRDLAKNIQYF.

CDR3 region: CASSLTSGRSNTEAFF. The CDR3 nucleotides are TGCGCCAGCAGCTTGACGTCAGGGAGGTCGAACACTGAAGCTTTCTTT. V is TRBV5-1 and J is TRBJ1-1, with D tentatively TRBD1 (5 bases). This CDR3 has 16 amino acids. V was pared by 1 base and J by 1 base, with 14 bases between. In germline, CDR1 is SGHRS, CDR2 YFSETQ.

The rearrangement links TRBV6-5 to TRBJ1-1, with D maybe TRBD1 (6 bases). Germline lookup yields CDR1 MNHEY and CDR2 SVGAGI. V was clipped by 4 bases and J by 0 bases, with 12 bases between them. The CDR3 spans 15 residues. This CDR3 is CASSLTQGLNTEAFF. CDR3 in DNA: TGTGCCAGCAGTTTAACCCAGGGGTTGAACACTGAAGCTTTCTTT.

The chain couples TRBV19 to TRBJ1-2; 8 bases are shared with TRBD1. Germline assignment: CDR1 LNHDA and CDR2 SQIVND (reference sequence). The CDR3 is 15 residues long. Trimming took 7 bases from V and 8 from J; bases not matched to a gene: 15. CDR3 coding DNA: TGTGCCAGTACCCTGGTCCGGACAGGGCTTTCGGGCTACACCTTC. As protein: CASTLVRTGLSGYTF.

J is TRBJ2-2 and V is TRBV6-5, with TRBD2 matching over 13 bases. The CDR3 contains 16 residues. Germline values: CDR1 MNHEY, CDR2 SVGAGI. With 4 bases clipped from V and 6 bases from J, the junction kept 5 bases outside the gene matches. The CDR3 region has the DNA TGTGCCAGCAGTTTAGGACTAGCGGGAGTGTCCGGGGAGCTGTTTTTT. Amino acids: CASSLGLAGVSGELFF.

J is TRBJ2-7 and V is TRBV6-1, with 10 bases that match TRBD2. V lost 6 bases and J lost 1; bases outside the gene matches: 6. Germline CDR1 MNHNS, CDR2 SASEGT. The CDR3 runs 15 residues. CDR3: CASRLLAGASYEQYF. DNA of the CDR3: TGTGCCAGCAGGCTCCTAGCGGGGGCGTCCTACGAGCAGTACTTC.

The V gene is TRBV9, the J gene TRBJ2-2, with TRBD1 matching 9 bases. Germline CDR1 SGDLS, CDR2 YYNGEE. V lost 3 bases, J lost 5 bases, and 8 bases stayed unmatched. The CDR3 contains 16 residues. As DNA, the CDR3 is TGTGCCAGCAGCGCAGGACAGGGGATGGAGACCGGGGAGCTGTTTTTT. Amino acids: CASSAGQGMETGELFF.

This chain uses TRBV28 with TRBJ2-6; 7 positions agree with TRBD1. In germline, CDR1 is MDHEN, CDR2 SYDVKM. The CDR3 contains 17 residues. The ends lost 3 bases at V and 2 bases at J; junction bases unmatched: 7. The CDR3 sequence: CASSFSTGTTGANVLTF. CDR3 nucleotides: TGTGCCAGCAGTTTCTCGACAGGGACCACTGGGGCCAACGTCCTGACTTTC.

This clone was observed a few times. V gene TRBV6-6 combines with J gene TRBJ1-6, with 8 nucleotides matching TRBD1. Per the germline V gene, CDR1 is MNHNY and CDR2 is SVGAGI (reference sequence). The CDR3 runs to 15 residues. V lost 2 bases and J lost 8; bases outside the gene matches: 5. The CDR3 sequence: CASSYVTGADSPLHF. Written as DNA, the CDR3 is TGTGCCAGCAGTTACGTGACAGGGGCGGATTCACCCCTCCACTTT.